Following are 17 T cell receptor beta chains from one sample sequenced in a study of human T cells and chemical hapten exposure. TCRdb passed the RACE reads through MiXCR, listing each CDR3 protein once. Altogether fewer than 350,000 distinct CDR3 sequences are present, just under 8% being singletons, with the ten largest covering around 1.2%. The time point denotes: pre-sensitization, week 0. Stated treatment: therapeutic diphenylcyclopropenone sensitization with weekly scalp DPC. The source material was whole blood, sampled in connection with sensitization to the hapten diphenylcyclopropenone (DPC). Every receptor here comes from a man younger than 30 with alopecia areata. Some clones in this sample may be carry-over from other donors' samples.

This sequence joins TRBV7-9 and TRBJ2-5, with 7 positions matching TRBD1. CDR3 size: 15 residues. Germline CDR1 is SEHNR and CDR2 is FQNEAQ (reference sequence). J gave up 1 base and V 5 bases, and 7 bases lay outside the gene matches. The CDR3 region is CASSPLGQIQETQYF. The CDR3 DNA reads as TGTGCCAGCAGCCCCCTGGGACAGATCCAAGAGACCCAGTACTTC.

CDR3 DNA sequence: TGTGCCAGCAGGCAAGGGGGCGCGAACACCGGGGAGCTGTTTTTT. Its protein is CASRQGGANTGELFF. The chain employs TRBV12-3 or TRBV12-4 and TRBJ2-2, with 7 bases identical to TRBD1. With 6 bases clipped from V and 0 bases from J, the junction kept 4 bases outside the gene matches. CDR3 length equals 15 residues.

This clonotype occurred many times. The genes are TRBV6-1 and TRBJ2-5, with D tentatively TRBD2 (5 bases). V lost 6 bases to trimming and J lost 5 bases, with 22 bases between them. The CDR3 is 16 residues long. Looked up from germline, CDR1 is MNHNS and CDR2 is SASEGT. The CDR3 here is CASRAWTGRFAETQYF. In DNA form, the CDR3 reads TGTGCCAGCAGGGCATGGACTGGGCGGTTCGCGGAGACCCAGTACTTC.

The V call is TRBV4-3, the J call TRBJ1-2; a possible D gene is TRBD1 (6 bases). Germline-derived CDR1 and CDR2 are LGHNA and YSLEER. The V and J ends lost 1 base and 5 bases respectively, with 14 bases between them. CDR3 length: 15 amino acids. DNA for the CDR3: TGCGCCAGCAGCCAAGCAGGGGCGATAGGGTATGGCTACACCTTC. Translation gives CASSQAGAIGYGYTF.

This rearrangement joins TRBV5-8 to TRBJ2-7; D is unclear. The V gene's germline CDR1 is SGHTS and CDR2 YDEGEE. V lost 2 bases and J 1 base, leaving 10 bases between the germline ends. The CDR3 totals 14 residues. The CDR3 loop is CASSFRRSSYEQYV. The CDR3 nucleotides are TGTGCCAGCAGCTTCCGCAGGTCATCCTACGAGCAGTACGTC.

J is TRBJ1-2 and V is TRBV7-2; D is undetermined. The germline V gene has CDR1 SGHTA and CDR2 FQGNSA. The CDR3 sequence is 12 residues long. V shed 0 bases and J shed 7 bases, with 6 bases lying between them. CDR3: CASSLAFGGYTF. The DNA for the CDR3 is TGTGCCAGCAGCTTAGCGTTTGGTGGCTACACCTTC.

Only a few counts were recorded for this clonotype. CDR3 region: CASSYRYNSPLHF. CDR3 coding DNA: TGTGCCAGCAGTTACAGATATAATTCACCCCTCCACTTT. The chain combines TRBV27 with TRBJ1-6; D not certain. Germline V gives CDR1 MNHEY, CDR2 SMNVEV (reference sequence). CDR3 size: 13 residues. Trimming removed 4 bases at V and 4 bases at J, with 5 bases between.

As DNA, the CDR3 is TGTGCCAGCAGCTCTGCATCAGATACGCAGTATTTT. This sequence encodes CASSSASDTQYF. The gene calls are TRBV7-9 and TRBJ2-3; D gene uncertain. Germline V CDR1 and CDR2: SEHNR, FQNEAQ (reference sequence). Between the trimmed V and J ends, which lost 4 bases and 4 bases, there was a span of 6 bases. The CDR3 has 12 amino acids. Full variable domain (remainder filled in from reference TRBV7-9 and TRBJ2-3): DTGVSQNPRHKITKRGQNVTFRCDPISEHNRLYWYRQTLGQGPEFLTYFQNEAQLEKSRLLSDRFSAERPKGSFSTLEIQRTEQGDSAMYLCASSSASDTQYFGPGTRLTVL.

J is TRBJ1-1 and V is TRBV6-2 or TRBV6-3; maybe TRBD1 (6 bases). Per germline, CDR1 MNHEY and CDR2 SVGEGT. Trimming left V 0 bases short and J 2 bases short, with 16 bases between. The CDR3 has 17 amino acids. The CDR3 DNA is TGTGCCAGCAGTTACTCCTCTAGGGGGAAGGATAACACTGAAGCTTTCTTT. It is translated as CASSYSSRGKDNTEAFF.

This clonotype showed up many times. The rearrangement joins TRBV4-3 to TRBJ1-2; D gene unclear. CDR3 length: 14 residues. V was clipped by 0 bases and J by 4 bases, with 9 bases between them. Germline loops: CDR1 LGHNA, CDR2 YSLEER. The CDR3 sequence is CASSQEPSSYGYTF. The CDR3 DNA is TGCGCCAGCAGCCAAGAACCGTCCAGCTATGGCTACACCTTC.

V usage is TRBV13 and J usage is TRBJ2-1; D perhaps matches TRBD2 (5 bases). Germline lookup yields CDR1 PRHDT and CDR2 FYEKMQ (reference sequence). The ends were cut back, 2 bases at V and 3 bases at J, with 17 bases in the middle. This CDR3 comprises 17 residues. This chain's CDR3 is CASSLKVGLGNYNEQFF. CDR3 nucleotide sequence: TGTGCCAGCAGCTTAAAGGTAGGACTGGGAAACTACAATGAGCAGTTCTTC.

The V and J genes are TRBV27 and TRBJ1-6; D gene uncertain. With 8 bases removed from V and 0 bases from J, the gap between germline ends came to 11 bases. The CDR3 consists of 15 residues. Germline V gene sequence: CDR1 MNHEY, CDR2 SMNVEV (reference sequence). The CDR3 here is CASLKRFSYNSPLHF. In DNA, the CDR3 is TGTGCCAGCCTTAAACGATTCTCCTATAATTCACCCCTCCACTTT.

This clonotype has only a few counts. CDR3 nucleotide sequence: TGTGCCAGCAGCGTTGGATCACCAGGGGAGCTGTTTTTT. The encoded protein is CASSVGSPGELFF. The chain has TRBV9 and TRBJ2-2, with unresolved D. Trimming stripped 2 bases from V and 8 bases from J, with 10 bases between. This CDR3 region has 13 residues. The germline CDR1 and CDR2 sequences are SGDLS and YYNGEE.

This clonotype came up a few times. The CDR3 is CASSPDPSRHYFNEKLFF. CDR3 nucleotide sequence: TGTGCCAGCAGCCCCGACCCCTCAAGACATTACTTTAATGAAAAACTGTTTTTT. The V gene is TRBV7-9, the J gene TRBJ1-4; no firm D call. The V end lost 5 bases, the J end lost 4 bases, and 23 bases lay between the germline ends. Per the germline V gene, CDR1 is SEHNR and CDR2 is FQNEAQ (reference sequence). The CDR3 has 18 residues. Variable domain in full (rest from reference TRBV7-9 and TRBJ1-4): DTGVSQNPRHKITKRGQNVTFRCDPISEHNRLYWYRQTLGQGPEFLTYFQNEAQLEKSRLLSDRFSAERPKGSFSTLEIQRTEQGDSAMYLCASSPDPSRHYFNEKLFFGSGTQLSVL.

This chain joins TRBV6-2 or TRBV6-3 and TRBJ2-6; no firm D call. The length of the CDR3 is 17 residues. V lost 6 bases, J lost 0 bases, and 15 bases lay in between. CDR1 is MNHEY, CDR2 SVGEGT, per germline. The CDR3: CASRRQPQHSGANVLTF. CDR3 nucleotides: TGTGCCAGCAGGCGACAACCCCAGCACTCTGGGGCCAACGTCCTGACTTTC.

This clonotype was detected many times. The gene calls are TRBV7-9 and TRBJ1-1; D gene ambiguous. CDR1 SEHNR and CDR2 FQNEAQ come from the germline V gene (reference sequence). This CDR3 is 9 amino acids long. Trimming took off 5 bases at V and 13 bases at J, with 8 bases between the two ends. The CDR3 sequence: CASSPQVFF. CDR3 DNA: TGTGCCAGCAGCCCACAAGTTTTCTTT.

This clonotype has just a few counts. The genes are TRBV10-3 and TRBJ2-7; D gene ambiguous. The CDR3 totals 11 residues. Germline V lookup: CDR1 ENHRY, CDR2 SYGVKD. Trimming removed 3 bases from V and 5 bases from J, with 5 bases in between. CDR3: CAISEANEQYF. The DNA for the CDR3 is TGTGCCATCAGTGAAGCCAACGAGCAGTACTTC.